The rows below give T cell receptor beta chains drawn from one sample of a study of shared T cell receptors in the human thymus. The method was immunoSEQ multiplex PCR; TCRdb's version includes in-frame clones alone and lacks a portion of them. The sample lists about 660,000 clones, roughly 88% occurring once. In addition, the sample was reused for a study of human thymus T cells.

Sequenced material: thymocytes. The receptors originated from a boy less than two years old with a congenital heart defect. CDR3s include the opening cysteine and the closing phenylalanine or tryptophan. A D gene is named only where the DNA matches it firmly. Some rows have no size entry. The others give once, few or many, or a class for an expanded clone.

d_gene | abundance | j_gene | v_gene | CDR3aa | CDR3nt
. | once | TRBJ2-5 | TRBV6-6 | CASSYAARETQYF | TGTGCCAGCAGTTACGCGGCAAGGGAGACCCAGTACTTC
. | . | TRBJ2-7 | TRBV28 | CASSQGLSTYEQYF | TGTGCCAGCAGTCAGGGGTTATCCACCTACGAGCAGTACTTC
. | . | TRBJ2-7 | TRBV4-2 | CASSQDRGGGSSYEQYF | TGTGCCAGCAGCCAAGATCGGGGTGGGGGGAGCTCCTACGAGCAGTACTTC
. | . | TRBJ2-5 | TRBV9 | CASSGAQETQYF | TGTGCCAGCAGCGGAGCCCAAGAGACCCAGTACTTC
. | . | TRBJ1-2 | TRBV15 | CATSRRREDRGYTF | TGTGCCACCAGCAGGCGCAGGGAGGACCGTGGCTACACCTTC
. | . | TRBJ2-7 | TRBV7-2 | CASRLDGQGLEQYF | TGTGCCAGCAGACTTGACGGCCAGGGGCTCGAGCAGTACTTC
. | . | TRBJ1-4 | TRBV27 | CASSFLSAGNLEKLFF | TGTGCCAGCAGTTTCCTCTCCGCAGGGAATCTTGAAAAACTGTTTTTT
TRBD1 | . | TRBJ1-2 | TRBV6-6 | CASSLPPGDRIYGYTF | TGTGCCAGCAGCCTCCCCCCCGGGGACAGGATCTATGGCTACACCTTC
TRBD2 | . | TRBJ2-7 | TRBV5-4 | CASSPQKTSGNSPGDEQYF | TGTGCCAGCAGCCCACAAAAGACTAGCGGGAACTCGCCGGGGGACGAGCAGTACTTC
. | . | TRBJ1-2 | TRBV19 | CASSTRPRVYDGYTF | TGTGCCAGTAGTACTCGACCCCGGGTTTACGACGGCTACACCTTC
. | . | TRBJ1-5 | TRBV29-1 | CSVTTGMGNQPQHF | TGCAGCGTTACCACAGGGATGGGCAATCAGCCCCAGCATTTT
. | . | TRBJ1-4 | TRBV7-9 | CASSWGLVGEKLFF | TGTGCCAGCAGCTGGGGACTGGTCGGCGAAAAACTGTTTTTT
TRBD2 | . | TRBJ2-7 | TRBV5-1 | CASSLYKREGPVDYEQYF | TGCGCCAGCAGCTTGTACAAGCGGGAGGGCCCTGTCGACTACGAGCAGTACTTC
TRBD2 | . | TRBJ2-1 | TRBV6-5 | CASSPPGLAVNEQFF | TGTGCCAGCAGTCCGCCGGGACTAGCGGTAAATGAGCAGTTCTTC
. | once | TRBJ2-3 | TRBV2 | CASSGGAGGVTDTQYF | TGTGCCAGCAGTGGTGGAGCGGGCGGGGTCACAGATACGCAGTATTTT
TRBD2 | . | TRBJ2-7 | TRBV9 | CASSVATGTSGRGEQYF | TGTGCCAGCAGCGTAGCTACAGGGACTAGCGGGAGAGGCGAGCAGTACTTC
TRBD1 | . | TRBJ1-1 | TRBV6-5 | CASSYWGQGVTEAFF | TGTGCCAGCAGTTACTGGGGACAGGGGGTCACTGAAGCTTTCTTT
. | . | TRBJ1-1 | TRBV27 | CASSWSRLSVQGNTEAFF | TGTGCCAGCAGTTGGAGCCGCCTCAGTGTTCAGGGGAACACTGAAGCTTTCTTT
. | . | TRBJ2-3 | TRBV27 | CASSFKERTSTDTQYF | TGTGCCAGCAGTTTTAAAGAGAGGACTAGCACAGATACGCAGTATTTT
. | . | TRBJ1-3 | TRBV28 | CASSLFPRSTSSGNTIYF | TGTGCCAGCAGTTTATTCCCCCGCTCGACATCCTCTGGAAACACCATATATTTT
TRBD2 | . | TRBJ2-5 | TRBV4-1 | CASSQEGGRGETQYF | TGCGCCAGCAGCCAAGAAGGCGGGAGAGGTGAGACCCAGTACTTC
TRBD2 | . | TRBJ2-4 | TRBV4-1 | CASSPTSGRARAKNIQYF | TGCGCCAGCAGCCCCACTAGCGGGAGGGCTAGGGCCAAAAACATTCAGTACTTC
. | . | TRBJ2-7 | TRBV7-6 | CAPRLAGRREQYF | TGTGCCCCCCGGTTGGCGGGAAGGCGCGAGCAGTACTTC
TRBD2 | . | TRBJ2-7 | TRBV19 | CASSMSPDGLAGTYEQYF | TGTGCCAGTAGTATGAGTCCGGATGGACTAGCGGGGACCTACGAGCAGTACTTC
. | . | TRBJ2-1 | TRBV9 | CASSAPSESSYNEQFF | TGTGCCAGCAGCGCCCCTTCTGAGAGCTCCTACAATGAGCAGTTCTTC
. | . | TRBJ2-5 | TRBV5-4 | CASSPRMAAGQETQYF | TGTGCCAGCAGCCCCCGGATGGCCGCGGGGCAAGAGACCCAGTACTTC
TRBD2 | . | TRBJ2-3 | TRBV5-1 | CASSYKREYTDTQYF | TGCGCCAGCAGTTACAAGCGGGAATACACAGATACGCAGTATTTT
. | . | TRBJ1-3 | TRBV7-2 | CASSPKKGNTIYF | TGTGCCAGCAGCCCCAAAAAAGGAAACACCATATATTTT
TRBD1 | few | TRBJ2-4 | TRBV5-5 | CASSRTGRGKNIQYF | TGTGCCAGCAGCAGGACAGGGCGAGGCAAAAACATTCAGTACTTC
TRBD2 | . | TRBJ2-2 | TRBV4-2 | CASSLQLSGIGQLNTGELFF | TGTGCCAGCAGCCTACAGCTTAGCGGGATCGGACAATTGAACACCGGGGAGCTGTTTTTT
. | . | TRBJ2-3 | TRBV11-2 | CASSPSCAPQYF | TGTGCCAGCAGCCCATCTTGCGCTCCGCAGTATTTT
. | . | TRBJ2-3 | TRBV27 | CASSFVRSTDTQYF | TGTGCCAGCAGTTTCGTCCGGAGCACAGATACGCAGTATTTT
. | . | TRBJ2-3 | TRBV5-1 | CASSLGGNPTDTQYF | TGCGCCAGCAGTTTGGGCGGGAACCCCACAGATACGCAGTATTTT